This T cell receptor (beta chain) was profiled in a study of PD-1 blockade in classical Hodgkin lymphoma. Points on this clone: Given a far larger clone just one base away, this is likely a sequencing read error. Other DNA sequences of this sample code for an identical CDR3.

CDR1 is SGHRS and CDR2 is YFSETQ in the germline V gene. Trimming took off 0 bases at V and 2 bases at J, with 2 bases between the two ends. There are 13 residues in the CDR3. All patients relapsed after autologous stem cell transplantation, and brentuximab vedotin exposure varied. Complete response, partial response or progressive disease were the best responses. This table comes from immunoSEQ multiplex PCR, and its TCRdb copy is limited to in-frame clones, with some not included. This table holds about 150,000 clones, nearly 80% found once. The material was peripheral blood mononuclear cells (PBMCs), obtained before the second cycle of nivolumab. The chain couples TRBV5-1 to TRBJ2-2; no reliable D call. The origin of this receptor is a human donor with classical Hodgkin lymphoma. Written as DNA, the CDR3 is TGCGCCAGCAGCTTGGTAAACACCGGGGAGCTGTTTTTT. Amino acids: CASSLVNTGELFF. The whole variable domain, remainder taken from reference TRBV5-1 and TRBJ2-2, is KAGVTQTPRYLIKTRGQQVTLSCSPISGHRSVSWYQQTPGQGLQFLFEYFSETQRNKGNFPGRFSGRQFSNSRSEMNVSTLELGDSALYLCASSLVNTGELFFGEGSRLTVL.